Listed here are 25 T cell receptor beta chains from one sample, sequenced in a study of blood T cell repertoires in COVID-19. Profiled with immunoSEQ multiplex PCR; TCRdb holds only in-frame clones, not every one. The sample includes roughly 100,000 clones, approximately 89% of them seen just once. The sample taken for sequencing was peripheral blood. Receptors were obtained from a woman of 80 years or more in a cohort sampled during active COVID-19.

The chain joins TRBV7-6 to TRBJ2-7; D ambiguous. V lost 4 bases to trimming and J lost 0 bases, with 10 bases between them. Germline V gene lookup returns CDR1 SGHVS and CDR2 FNYEAQ. The CDR3 consists of 14 residues. DNA for the CDR3: TGTGCCAGCAGCTCCTCGGCGGCCTCCTACGAGCAGTACTTC. It is translated as CASSSSAASYEQYF.

The CDR3 loop reads CASSFKGREDYNEQFF. The CDR3 bases are TGTGCCAGCAGCTTCAAGGGGCGAGAGGACTACAATGAGCAGTTCTTC. The chain combines TRBV5-4 with TRBJ2-1, with D perhaps TRBD1 (5 bases). Trimming took off 2 bases at V and 3 bases at J, with 15 bases between the two ends. The CDR3 loop spans 16 amino acids. The germline V gene encodes CDR1 SGHNT and CDR2 YYREEE (reference sequence).

V usage is TRBV15 and J usage is TRBJ2-6; 7 nucleotides line up with TRBD1. CDR1 is LNHNV, CDR2 YYDKDF, per germline (reference sequence). The CDR3 extends over 18 amino acids. Trimming removed 2 bases from V and 0 bases from J; junction bases left unmatched: 7. CDR3 protein: CATSRSVGQNSGANVLTF. The CDR3 bases are TGTGCCACCAGCAGATCCGTGGGACAGAACTCTGGGGCCAACGTCCTGACTTTC.

The chain recombines TRBV3-1 (or the pseudogene TRBV3-2) with TRBJ2-5; TRBD2 aligns across 13 bases. The CDR3 spans 16 residues. Germline trimming cut 3 bases from V and 2 bases from J; bases unmatched to any gene: 3. Per germline, CDR1 LGHDT and CDR2 YNNKEL (reference sequence). Here the CDR3 DNA reads TGTGCCAGCAGCCAGCCGACTAGCGGGGGGCAAGAGACCCAGTACTTC. Translation: CASSQPTSGGQETQYF.

The chain links TRBV3-1 (or the pseudogene TRBV3-2) to TRBJ2-1, with TRBD2 identical over 9 bases. The CDR3 loop spans 19 amino acids. The germline V gene encodes CDR1 LGHDT and CDR2 YNNKEL (reference sequence). Trimming took 1 base from V and 0 from J; bases not matched to a gene: 10. CDR3 residues: CASSQVGAGGPASYNEQFF. Here the CDR3 DNA reads TGTGCCAGCAGCCAAGTGGGAGCGGGGGGCCCCGCCTCCTACAATGAGCAGTTCTTC.

The chain combines TRBV7-9 with TRBJ2-2; possibly TRBD1 for D (6 bases). The CDR3 loop spans 14 amino acids. Trimming left V 5 bases short and J 7 bases short, with 14 bases between. CDR1 is SEHNR and CDR2 is FQNEAQ in the germline V gene (reference sequence). CDR3 protein: CASSVQGIHGELFF. As DNA, the CDR3 is TGTGCCAGCAGCGTACAGGGAATTCACGGGGAGCTGTTTTTT.

The chain joins TRBV28 to TRBJ1-4, with a weak D call TRBD1 (6 bases). V was clipped by 7 bases and J by 2 bases, with 20 bases between them. The CDR3 extends over 17 amino acids. The germline CDR1 and CDR2 sequences are MDHEN and SYDVKM. The chain's CDR3 is CASTEGGGMETNEKLFF. CDR3 DNA sequence: TGTGCCAGCACGGAGGGAGGGGGGATGGAGACTAATGAAAAACTGTTTTTT.

The rearrangement joins TRBV6-5 to TRBJ2-3, with a possible D match to TRBD2 (5 bases). V gave up 6 bases and J gave up 0 bases, with 13 bases separating them. This CDR3 contains 15 residues. Germline-derived CDR1 and CDR2 are MNHEY and SVGAGI. CDR3 bases: TGTGCCAGCAGGACGGCTGGCGGGAGCACAGATACGCAGTATTTT. Translation gives CASRTAGGSTDTQYF.

The genes are TRBV5-1 and TRBJ2-6, with a weak D call TRBD1 (5 bases). Trimming cost V 3 bases and J 0 bases, with 10 bases left between them. The CDR3 length is 16 residues. Germline V gene sequence: CDR1 SGHRS, CDR2 YFSETQ. The CDR3 reads CASSSDSTSGANVLTF. CDR3 nucleotide sequence: TGCGCCAGCAGCTCCGACAGCACCTCTGGGGCCAACGTCCTGACTTTC.

The chain links TRBV11-3 to TRBJ2-7, with 7 bases lining up with TRBD1. This CDR3 is 17 amino acids long. J lost 0 bases, V lost 0 bases, and 8 bases had no gene match. Germline assignment: CDR1 SGHNT and CDR2 YENEEA. DNA for the CDR3: TGTGCCAGCAGCTTAGACCCGGACAGGACGTACTCCTACGAGCAGTACTTC. Protein product: CASSLDPDRTYSYEQYF.

The rearrangement joins TRBV18 to TRBJ2-3; weak D call: TRBD2 (6 bases). The CDR3 contains 16 residues. Per the germline V gene, CDR1 is KGHSH and CDR2 is LQKENI. V lost 3 bases and J lost 4, with 17 bases in between. The CDR3 nucleotides are TGTGCCAGCTCACCCTTCCGACTAGAATCGGCAGATACGCAGTATTTT. This translates into CASSPFRLESADTQYF.

The chain joins TRBV2 to TRBJ1-6, with 9 bases fitting TRBD1. The germline gives CDR1 SNHLY, CDR2 FYNNEI. J gave up 0 bases and V 6 bases, and 6 bases lay outside the gene matches. This CDR3 region has 17 residues. CDR3 sequence: CASSETGGGSYNSPLHF. In DNA form, the CDR3 reads TGTGCCAGCAGCGAAACAGGGGGCGGCTCCTATAATTCACCCCTCCACTTT.

This chain joins TRBV5-1 and TRBJ1-1; D is ambiguous. CDR3 size: 13 residues. CDR1 and CDR2 from the germline V gene are SGHRS and YFSETQ. Trimming cost V 1 base and J 0 bases, with 4 bases left between them. CDR3 bases: TGCGCCAGCAGCTTGCTAATGAACACTGAAGCTTTCTTT. It codes for CASSLLMNTEAFF.

The gene calls are TRBV20-1 and TRBJ1-1; 7 nucleotides line up with TRBD1. Per the germline V gene, CDR1 is DFQATT and CDR2 is SNEGSKA (reference sequence). V was pared by 3 bases and J by 7 bases, with 5 bases of the junction left unmatched. This CDR3 comprises 12 residues. The CDR3 sequence: CSASRGQGEAFF. For the CDR3, the DNA is TGCAGTGCTAGTAGGGGGCAGGGTGAAGCTTTCTTT.

The gene calls are TRBV12-3 or TRBV12-4 and TRBJ2-5; 9 positions agree with TRBD2. The trim removed 8 bases at V and 5 bases at J, leaving 3 bases unmatched. This CDR3 has 12 amino acids. CDR3 coding DNA: TGTGCCAGCCGCCTAGCGGGGGAGACCCAGTACTTC. This encodes CASRLAGETQYF.

The V gene is TRBV5-8, the J gene TRBJ2-1, with TRBD2 matching over 13 bases. From germline, CDR1 is SGHTS and CDR2 YDEGEE. This CDR3 is 16 amino acids long. V shed 4 bases and J 3 bases; nucleotides not matched to a gene: 4. CDR3 coding DNA: TGTGCCAGCAGCGGCGGGACTAGCGGGAACTACAATGAGCAGTTCTTC. It specifies CASSGGTSGNYNEQFF.

The J gene is TRBJ2-1, the V gene TRBV27, with 8 bases that match TRBD1. Germline trimming cut 8 bases from V and 4 bases from J; bases unmatched to any gene: 4. Germline-derived CDR1 and CDR2 are MNHEY and SMNVEV (reference sequence). The CDR3 spans 13 residues. The DNA of the CDR3 is TGTGCCAGCGGCCGGACAGGGTACAATGAGCAGTTCTTC. This translates into CASGRTGYNEQFF.

V gene TRBV5-1 combines with J gene TRBJ2-5; a possible D gene is TRBD1 (5 bases). The V gene lost 0 bases and the J gene lost 2 bases, with 8 bases spanning the gap. The CDR3 runs to 14 residues. Germline CDR1 and CDR2: SGHRS and YFSETQ. The CDR3 DNA reads TGCGCCAGCAGCTTGGGGACAAATCAAGAGACCCAGTACTTC. Translation: CASSLGTNQETQYF.

This sequence joins TRBV2 and TRBJ1-6; 7 nucleotides line up with TRBD1. The trim removed 6 bases at V and 5 bases at J, leaving 4 bases unmatched. CDR1 and CDR2 from the germline V gene are SNHLY and FYNNEI. The CDR3 is 14 amino acids. Written as DNA, the CDR3 is TGTGCCAGCAGACCGGGACAGAATAATTCACCCCTCCACTTT. It encodes CASRPGQNNSPLHF.

The chain joins TRBV5-4 to TRBJ2-5, with 7 bases fitting TRBD2. Germline V lookup: CDR1 SGHNT, CDR2 YYREEE (reference sequence). The CDR3 length is 15 residues. The V and J ends lost 4 bases and 5 bases, in that order; junction bases with no gene match: 11. In nucleotides, the CDR3 is TGTGCCAGCAGCAGCCTGTCTAGCGGAGGGGAGACCCAGTACTTC. Its protein product is CASSSLSSGGETQYF. Drawing the rest from reference TRBV5-4 and TRBJ2-5, the complete variable domain is ETGVTQSPTHLIKTRGQQVTLRCSSQSGHNTVSWYQQALGQGPQFIFQYYREEENGRGNFPPRFSGLQFPNYSSELNVNALELDDSALYLCASSSLSSGGETQYFGPGTRLLVL.

The rearrangement uses TRBV19 and TRBJ1-1; 8 bases are a match to TRBD1. The V gene's germline CDR1 is LNHDA and CDR2 SQIVND (reference sequence). Trimming at V came to 7 bases and at J to 0 bases, leaving 10 bases not matched to a gene. This CDR3 comprises 16 residues. The CDR3 loop is CASTPWTGTVNTEAFF. DNA for the CDR3: TGTGCCAGTACCCCCTGGACAGGGACGGTGAACACTGAAGCTTTCTTT.

The chain couples TRBV9 to TRBJ2-5; D is undetermined. Trimming shortened V by 0 bases and J by 0 bases, and 6 bases separated the two germline ends. Germline assignment: CDR1 SGDLS and CDR2 YYNGEE. This CDR3 has 14 residues. CDR3 sequence: CASSVALNQETQYF. The CDR3, as DNA: TGTGCCAGCAGCGTAGCTCTAAACCAAGAGACCCAGTACTTC.

Here the CDR3 reads CASSRDSHGYTF. The CDR3 bases are TGTGCCAGCAGCCGGGACAGTCATGGCTACACCTTC. This sequence joins TRBV12-3 or TRBV12-4 and TRBJ1-2; 7 positions agree with TRBD1. The J segment lost 6 bases and the V segment lost 6 bases, leaving 4 bases of the junction unmatched. The CDR3 covers 12 residues.

The chain is built from TRBV19 and TRBJ2-5; 8 bases are shared with TRBD1. Trimming removed 5 bases from V and 2 bases from J; junction bases left unmatched: 7. From germline, CDR1 is LNHDA and CDR2 SQIVND (reference sequence). The CDR3 length is 15 residues. CDR3 nucleotide sequence: TGTGCCAGTAGTCGCCAGGGGGCCGGTCAAGAGACCCAGTACTTC. Translated: CASSRQGAGQETQYF. The entire variable domain, with the rest obtained from reference TRBV19 and TRBJ2-5, is as follows: DGGITQSPKYLFRKEGQNVTLSCEQNLNHDAMYWYRQDPGQGLRLIYYSQIVNDFQKGDIAEGYSVSREKKESFPLTVTSAQKNPTAFYLCASSRQGAGQETQYFGPGTRLLVL.

The chain is built from TRBV5-1 and TRBJ2-7, with TRBD2 matching 12 bases. CDR1 SGHRS and CDR2 YFSETQ come from the germline V gene. The CDR3 is made up of 18 amino acids. J gave up 4 bases and V 5 bases, and 16 bases lay outside the gene matches. The CDR3 DNA reads as TGCGCCAGCAGGACTAGCGGGAGAGGGGAGGATTATCAATACGAGCAGTACTTC. It specifies CASRTSGRGEDYQYEQYF.